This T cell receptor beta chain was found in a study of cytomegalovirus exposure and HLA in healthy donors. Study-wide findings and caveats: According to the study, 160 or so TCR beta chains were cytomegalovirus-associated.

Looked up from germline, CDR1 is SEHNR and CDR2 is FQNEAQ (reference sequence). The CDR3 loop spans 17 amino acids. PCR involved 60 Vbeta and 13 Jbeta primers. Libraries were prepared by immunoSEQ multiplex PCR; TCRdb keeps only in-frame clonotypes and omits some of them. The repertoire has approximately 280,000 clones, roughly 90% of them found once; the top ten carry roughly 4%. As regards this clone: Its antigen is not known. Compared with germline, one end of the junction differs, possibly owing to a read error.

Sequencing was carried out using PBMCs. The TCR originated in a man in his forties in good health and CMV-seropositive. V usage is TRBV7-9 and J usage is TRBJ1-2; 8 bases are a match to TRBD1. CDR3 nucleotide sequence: TGTTCCAGCAGCCCGAAACCCGGGACAGGCACGGCGTATGGCTACACCTTC. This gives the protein CSSSPKPGTGTAYGYTF.